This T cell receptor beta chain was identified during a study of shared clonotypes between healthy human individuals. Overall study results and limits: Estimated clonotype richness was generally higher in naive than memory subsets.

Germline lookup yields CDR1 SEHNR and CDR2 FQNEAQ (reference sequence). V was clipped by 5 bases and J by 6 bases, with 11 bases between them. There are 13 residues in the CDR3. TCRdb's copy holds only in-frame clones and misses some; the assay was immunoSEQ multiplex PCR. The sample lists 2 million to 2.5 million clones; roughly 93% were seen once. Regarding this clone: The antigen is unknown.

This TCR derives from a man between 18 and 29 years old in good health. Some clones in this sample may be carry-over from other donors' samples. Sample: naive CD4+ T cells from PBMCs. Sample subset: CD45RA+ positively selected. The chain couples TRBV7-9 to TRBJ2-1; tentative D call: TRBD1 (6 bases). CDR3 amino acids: CASSKDSLNEQFF. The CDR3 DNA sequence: TGTGCCAGCAGCAAGGACAGCCTCAATGAGCAGTTCTTC. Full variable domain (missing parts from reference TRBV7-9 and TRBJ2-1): DTGVSQNPRHKITKRGQNVTFRCDPISEHNRLYWYRQTLGQGPEFLTYFQNEAQLEKSRLLSDRFSAERPKGSFSTLEIQRTEQGDSAMYLCASSKDSLNEQFFGPGTRLTVL.